Reported below is one T cell receptor beta chain. TCRdb called the PCR reads again in MiXCR, with one record for every CDR3 protein. The sample includes approximately 12,000 distinct CDR3 sequences, about three fifths of them seen just once. The entry originates in a study of tumor-infiltrating lymphocytes in oesophageal squamous cell carcinoma. The clonotype was recovered from a male donor with esophageal squamous cell carcinoma. The sequenced material came from esophageal tumor tissue.

The chain's CDR3 is CASSLGRGQGVNQETQYF. The CDR3 nucleotides read TGTGCCAGCAGCTTAGGCCGGGGACAGGGTGTGAACCAAGAGACCCAGTACTTC. This chain links TRBV7-3 with TRBJ2-5; 9 positions agree with TRBD1. With V trimmed by 2 bases and J by 0 bases, 10 bases remained unmatched. The CDR3 length is 18 residues. Germline-derived CDR1 and CDR2 are SGHTA and FQGTGA. The full variable domain, its missing parts supplied by reference TRBV7-3 and TRBJ2-5, is GAGVSQTPSNKVTEKGKYVELRCDPISGHTALYWYRQSLGQGPEFLIYFQGTGAADDSGLPNDRFFAVRPEGSVSTLKIQRTERGDSAVYLCASSLGRGQGVNQETQYFGPGTRLLVL.